Listed below are T cell receptor beta chains from one sample, sequenced in a study of blood T cell repertoires in COVID-19. Measured with immunoSEQ multiplex PCR; TCRdb has only the in-frame clones, and not every one. The data hold roughly 110,000 clones, with about three quarters observed a single time. Source material: peripheral blood. The receptors stem from a man between 65 and 85 years old with acute or convalescent COVID-19. CDR3s include the opening cysteine and the closing phenylalanine or tryptophan. D genes are given only for firm matches. Clone size is not always given. Where it is, it says once, few, many or a class for expanded clones.

CDR3 length: 13; J gene: TRBJ1-2; D gene: .; clone size: once; V gene: TRBV10-1; CDR3 protein: CASNKQVNYGYTF; CDR3 DNA: TGCGCCAGCAATAAACAGGTTAACTATGGCTACACCTTC
CDR3 length: 16; J gene: TRBJ2-2; D gene: TRBD1; clone size: .; V gene: TRBV19; CDR3 protein: CATTLRDRGVTGELFF; CDR3 DNA: TGTGCCACTACTCTAAGGGACAGGGGTGTCACCGGGGAGCTGTTTTTT
CDR3 length: 15; J gene: TRBJ1-3; D gene: .; clone size: few; V gene: TRBV6-5; CDR3 protein: CASSYGGLSGNTIYF; CDR3 DNA: TGTGCCAGCAGTTACGGGGGACTCTCTGGAAACACCATATATTTT
CDR3 length: 13; J gene: TRBJ1-1; D gene: .; clone size: .; V gene: TRBV6-2/TRBV6-3; CDR3 protein: CASSSTIAVEAFF; CDR3 DNA: TGTGCCAGCAGCTCCACTATAGCCGTTGAAGCTTTCTTT
CDR3 length: 15; J gene: TRBJ2-5; D gene: .; clone size: .; V gene: TRBV3-1/TRBV3-2; CDR3 protein: CASRPRTEYQETQYF; CDR3 DNA: TGTGCCAGCAGGCCAAGGACAGAGTACCAAGAGACCCAGTACTTC
CDR3 length: 15; J gene: TRBJ1-2; D gene: .; clone size: .; V gene: TRBV4-3; CDR3 protein: CASSQGNTVNYGYTF; CDR3 DNA: TGCGCCAGCAGCCAAGGTAACACCGTCAACTATGGCTACACCTTC
CDR3 length: 14; J gene: TRBJ1-5; D gene: .; clone size: .; V gene: TRBV19; CDR3 protein: CASSQYYSNQPQHF; CDR3 DNA: TGTGCCAGTAGCCAGTACTATAGCAATCAGCCCCAGCATTTT
CDR3 length: 13; J gene: TRBJ1-2; D gene: .; clone size: .; V gene: TRBV5-1; CDR3 protein: CASSPQDNYGYTF; CDR3 DNA: TGCGCCAGCAGCCCACAGGATAACTATGGCTACACCTTC
CDR3 length: 13; J gene: TRBJ1-2; D gene: TRBD1; clone size: .; V gene: TRBV12-3/TRBV12-4; CDR3 protein: CASSYDRVSGYTF; CDR3 DNA: TGTGCCAGCAGCTACGACAGGGTTAGTGGCTACACCTTC
CDR3 length: 14; J gene: TRBJ2-7; D gene: TRBD1; clone size: .; V gene: TRBV5-3; CDR3 protein: CARSLLWTGVEQYF; CDR3 DNA: TGTGCCAGAAGCTTACTCTGGACAGGGGTCGAGCAGTACTTC